A selection of T cell receptor beta chains follows, all from one sample in a study of CD4 T cells in relation to SARS-CoV-2 and coronaviruses. Only in-frame clones appear in the TCRdb table, and some are missing; sequencing was by immunoSEQ multiplex PCR. In the table there are 16,000 or so clones, roughly 80% of which are singletons. No antigen has been assigned to these receptors. The source material was CD4+ T cells from PBMCs, cultured in vitro. Receptor source: a human donor in good health. Each CDR3 is given with its conserved first and last residue. Fields, in order: J gene, clone size, V gene, D gene, CDR3 protein, CDR3 DNA. A D gene is named only where the DNA matches it firmly. Expanded clones are given a class, and other clones once, few, many or no size at all.

j_gene: TRBJ2-7
abundance: NA
v_gene: TRBV5-1
d_gene: TRBD2
CDR3aa: CASSLRLAGGAAYEQYF
CDR3nt: TGCGCCAGCAGCTTGCGACTAGCGGGAGGGGCAGCCTACGAGCAGTACTTC

j_gene: TRBJ2-7
abundance: NA
v_gene: TRBV11-2
d_gene: NA
CDR3aa: CASSPQISSMVYEQYF
CDR3nt: TGTGCCAGCAGCCCTCAAATCTCGAGCATGGTCTACGAGCAGTACTTC

j_gene: TRBJ2-2
abundance: few
v_gene: TRBV7-9
d_gene: TRBD2
CDR3aa: CASTKLAGGRGTGELFF
CDR3nt: TGTGCCAGCACCAAACTAGCGGGAGGGCGTGGCACCGGGGAGCTGTTTTTT

j_gene: TRBJ2-7
abundance: NA
v_gene: TRBV6-1
d_gene: NA
CDR3aa: CASSESGYEQYF
CDR3nt: TGTGCCAGCAGTGAAAGTGGGTACGAGCAGTACTTC

j_gene: TRBJ2-7
abundance: NA
v_gene: TRBV7-8
d_gene: TRBD2
CDR3aa: CASSSPRTSGRDF
CDR3nt: TGTGCCAGCAGCTCTCCCCGGACTAGCGGGAGGGACTTC

j_gene: TRBJ1-2
abundance: NA
v_gene: TRBV21-1
d_gene: NA
CDR3aa: CASSTKDVTDELANYGYTF
CDR3nt: TGTGCCAGCAGCACAAAAGACGTTACTGATGAGTTAGCTAACTATGGCTACACCTTC

j_gene: TRBJ2-2
abundance: NA
v_gene: TRBV24-1
d_gene: TRBD1
CDR3aa: CATSPPGTENTGELFF
CDR3nt: TGTGCCACCTCCCCTCCCGGGACAGAGAACACCGGGGAGCTGTTTTTT

j_gene: TRBJ2-1
abundance: few
v_gene: TRBV27
d_gene: NA
CDR3aa: CASSWLGERGDEQFF
CDR3nt: TGTGCCAGCAGCTGGTTGGGGGAGAGAGGCGATGAGCAGTTCTTC

j_gene: TRBJ1-1
abundance: NA
v_gene: TRBV2
d_gene: NA
CDR3aa: CASSPLRDTEAFF
CDR3nt: TGTGCCAGCAGCCCGCTTAGAGACACTGAAGCTTTCTTT

j_gene: TRBJ2-7
abundance: NA
v_gene: TRBV15
d_gene: NA
CDR3aa: CATSERTGSLYF
CDR3nt: TGTGCCACCAGCGAACGAACAGGGTCCCTATACTTC

j_gene: TRBJ1-1
abundance: NA
v_gene: TRBV19
d_gene: NA
CDR3aa: CASTPTTLNTEAFF
CDR3nt: TGTGCCAGTACCCCGACAACCTTGAACACTGAAGCTTTCTTT

j_gene: TRBJ1-2
abundance: NA
v_gene: TRBV9
d_gene: NA
CDR3aa: CASSVDSFKNGYTF
CDR3nt: TGTGCCAGCAGCGTGGACAGCTTTAAAAATGGCTACACCTTC

j_gene: TRBJ2-2
abundance: NA
v_gene: TRBV5-4
d_gene: TRBD2
CDR3aa: CASSSRVAGVSGELFF
CDR3nt: TGTGCCAGCAGCTCCCGGGTAGCGGGAGTATCCGGGGAGCTGTTTTTT

j_gene: TRBJ2-7
abundance: NA
v_gene: TRBV7-3
d_gene: TRBD2
CDR3aa: CASSYGGGGSAHEQYF
CDR3nt: TGTGCCAGCAGCTATGGTGGTGGCGGGAGTGCCCACGAGCAGTACTTC

j_gene: TRBJ2-2
abundance: NA
v_gene: TRBV29-1
d_gene: TRBD1
CDR3aa: CSVKGGWDRGLRGTGELFF
CDR3nt: TGCAGCGTTAAAGGGGGGTGGGACAGGGGGCTTCGCGGCACCGGGGAGCTGTTTTTT

j_gene: TRBJ1-1
abundance: NA
v_gene: TRBV30
d_gene: NA
CDR3aa: CAWSSGPSQNTEAFF
CDR3nt: TGTGCCTGGAGTTCTGGCCCTTCTCAGAACACTGAAGCTTTCTTT

j_gene: TRBJ2-2
abundance: NA
v_gene: TRBV7-2
d_gene: TRBD1
CDR3aa: CASSLAVDRGLYTGELFF
CDR3nt: TGTGCCAGCAGCTTAGCAGTAGACAGGGGGCTATACACCGGGGAGCTGTTTTTT

j_gene: TRBJ1-4
abundance: NA
v_gene: TRBV15
d_gene: NA
CDR3aa: CATSTRGGRYEKLFF
CDR3nt: TGTGCCACCAGCACAAGGGGCGGGCGTTATGAAAAACTGTTTTTT

j_gene: TRBJ1-2
abundance: NA
v_gene: TRBV5-6
d_gene: TRBD1
CDR3aa: CASSSPTGVMVYGYTF
CDR3nt: TGTGCCAGCAGCTCTCCGACAGGGGTAATGGTCTATGGCTACACCTTC

j_gene: TRBJ1-5
abundance: NA
v_gene: TRBV20-1
d_gene: NA
CDR3aa: CSASLGGNQPQHF
CDR3nt: TGCAGTGCTAGTCTCGGGGGCAATCAGCCCCAGCATTTT

j_gene: TRBJ2-7
abundance: NA
v_gene: TRBV30
d_gene: NA
CDR3aa: CAWSPLVINEQYF
CDR3nt: TGTGCCTGGAGTCCTTTGGTCATCAACGAGCAGTACTTC

j_gene: TRBJ2-7
abundance: NA
v_gene: TRBV14
d_gene: NA
CDR3aa: CASSQDQETSSREQYF
CDR3nt: TGTGCCAGCAGCCAAGATCAGGAGACTTCTTCTCGCGAGCAGTACTTC

j_gene: TRBJ2-2
abundance: NA
v_gene: TRBV7-8
d_gene: NA
CDR3aa: CASSPGSFANTGELFF
CDR3nt: TGTGCCAGCAGCCCGGGGAGCTTCGCGAACACCGGGGAGCTGTTTTTT

j_gene: TRBJ1-3
abundance: once
v_gene: TRBV30
d_gene: NA
CDR3aa: CAWSVTPSQGNTIYF
CDR3nt: TGTGCCTGGAGCGTTACCCCTTCACAGGGAAACACCATATATTTT